This T cell receptor (beta chain) comes out of a study of shared clonotypes between healthy human individuals (dated by TCRdb to 2020 to 2022). About the investigation overall: The cohort included three men and a couple of women between 18 and 49 years of age. For each donor, three plates each were used for CD4 naive and CD4 memory, two plates were used for CD8 naive, and one plate was used for CD8 memory. Leukapheresis yielded between about 0.85 and 10 billion PBMCs per donor. To estimate repertoire size and how much clonotype sharing occurs between individuals, the study deeply sequenced the blood TCR repertoires of roughly 5 healthy adults. Libraries were prepared and TCR repertoires were sequenced by different laboratories using diverse techniques, in order to increase sequencing depth and limit assay-specific biases. General conclusions and limits of the study: Sampling was limited to blood, and TCR repertoires in tissue likely differ from TCR repertoires in blood. Pairwise subsampling led to the expectation that sequencing depth would affect the degree of clonotype sharing among donors. Sharing across several donors was observed for about 4.8% of naive CD4, 3% to 3.5% of naive CD8, 2% to 2.5% of memory CD4, and around 0.4% of memory CD8 clonotypes. Clonotypes shared by all four sorted-subset donors showed higher generation probabilities than non-shared clonotypes. Naive subsets generally had larger estimated clonotype richness than memory subsets. Because the study included only a small number of donors, the genetic and exposure-history diversity represented was limited. Rarefaction of sorted-subset datasets indicated incomplete sequencing despite the large sequencing depth.

For the CD8 naive samples, CD45RO-negative cells were positively selected for CCR7, yielding a CD45RA+CCR7+ population from which TemRA cells were excluded. The donors were healthy, HIV-negative adults with no recently reported acute infections or vaccinations. Only Caucasian adults living in Nashville, Tennessee, USA were represented among the donors. Blood was collected by leukapheresis, and PBMCs were isolated by Ficoll-Histopaque density gradient centrifugation and then cryopreserved in liquid nitrogen vapor phase. Purity and quantity of every magnetically sorted T cell population were checked by analytical flow cytometry. Each sorted fraction had its genomic DNA isolated and then quantified by UV absorbance on a Nanodrop 2000c. Details on this clone: The target of this receptor is not known. Qualities for individual bases were not recorded, and no much larger clone is one base off.

TCR CDR3 regions were amplified from genomic DNA by multiplex PCR using the deep immunoSEQ assay. Genomic DNA extracted from each cell subset was distributed evenly over all wells of several immunoSEQ 96-well plates, and each plate served as one replicate. Each replicate PCR for sorted subsets received around 210 ng genomic DNA, equal to about 30,000 T cell genomes. Purified libraries were measured with a Qubit 3.0 fluorometer, size-checked on a Bioanalyzer 2100, and measured again with the KAPA Library Quantification kit. A separate single-read 150-cycle Illumina NextSeq 550 flow cell was used to sequence each immunoSEQ 96-well plate. Concerning the study's data processing: The immunoSEQ output contained only junctional sequences without quality scores, so filtering could not match that applied to full-length reads. To assign V/J genes and CDR3, sequences were annotated against IMGT germline references using PyIR, a Python wrapper for IgBLAST v1.9. Reads were filtered out if the reads had weak V/J assignments (E-value above 1e-6), no CDR3, stop codons, out-of-frame junctions, or ambiguous translated residues. V3J clonotypes were defined as sequences sharing an identical inferred V gene, J gene, and CDR3 amino acid sequence. The percentage overlap between two repertoires was calculated by dividing the number of shared unique clonotypes by the size of the smaller repertoire. Richness of each repertoire was evaluated using RTK rarefaction, the Chao1 estimator, and Recon v2.1 estimates of unobserved clonotypes. Generation probabilities were computed with OLGA for all TCRbeta clonotypes obtained by the gDNA method from a handful of donors. TCRdb stores this immuneACCESS table with in-frame sequences only. Part of the clones is absent; in the studies checked, under half of the shortfall reflects unresolved V genes, and no reason is known for the rest. The V and J calls and clone size come from that table; D and trimming were worked out from the DNA. The sample contains about 2 million clones, about 95% of them found a single time. About 1.1% of the sample comes from the top ten.

V lost 1 base and J lost 3 bases, and the count of bases not matched to a germline gene is 10. Its CDR3 holds 17 amino acids, cysteine through phenylalanine. The entry retains the CDR3 DNA only, 51 bases that are in frame from base 1. The CDR1 and CDR2 encoded by the germline V gene are SGDLS and YYNGEE. The source material was naive CD8+ T cells sorted from blood. The meaning of the sample's cell subset or site label: CD45RA+CCR7+. This receptor was taken from a man younger than 30 in good health. Rearrangement joined TRBV9 to TRBJ1-5; the junction holds 7 bases that match TRBD1. The CDR3 is CASSVTSNRGPNQPQHF. The DNA sequence follows: TGTGCCAGCAGCGTAACGTCCAACAGGGGCCCCAATCAGCCCCAGCATTTT. The full variable domain, completed from the reference TRBV9 and TRBJ1-5 proteins outside the CDR3, reads DSGVTQTPKHLITATGQRVTLRCSPRSGDLSVYWYQQSLDQGLQFLIQYYNGEERAKGNILERFSAQQFPDLHSELNLSSLELGDSALYFCASSVTSNRGPNQPQHFGDGTRLSIL.